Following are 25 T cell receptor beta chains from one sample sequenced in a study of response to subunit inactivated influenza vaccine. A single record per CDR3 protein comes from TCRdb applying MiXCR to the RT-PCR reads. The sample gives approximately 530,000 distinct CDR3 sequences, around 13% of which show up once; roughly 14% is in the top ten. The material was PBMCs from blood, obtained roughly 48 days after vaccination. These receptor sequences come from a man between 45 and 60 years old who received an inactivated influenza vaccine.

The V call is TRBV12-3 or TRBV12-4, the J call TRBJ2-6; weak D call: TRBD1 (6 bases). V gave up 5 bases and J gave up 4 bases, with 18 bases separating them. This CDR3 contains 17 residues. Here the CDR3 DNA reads TGTGCCAGCAGTACTCGGACACAAACAGGGGGGGCCAACGTCCTGACTTTC. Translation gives CASSTRTQTGGANVLTF.

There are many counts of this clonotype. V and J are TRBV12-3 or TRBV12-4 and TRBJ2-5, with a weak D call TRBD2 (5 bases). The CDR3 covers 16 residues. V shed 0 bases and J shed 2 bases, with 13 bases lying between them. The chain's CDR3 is CASSLAGVARQETQYF. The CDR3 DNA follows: TGTGCCAGCAGTTTAGCCGGGGTTGCGAGGCAAGAGACCCAGTACTTC.

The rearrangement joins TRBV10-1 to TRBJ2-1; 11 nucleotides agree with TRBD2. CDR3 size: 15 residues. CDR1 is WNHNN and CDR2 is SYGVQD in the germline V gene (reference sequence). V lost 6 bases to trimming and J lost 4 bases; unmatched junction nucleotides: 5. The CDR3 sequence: CASSMGLAVYNEQFF. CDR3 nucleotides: TGCGCCAGCAGCATGGGACTAGCGGTGTACAATGAGCAGTTCTTC.

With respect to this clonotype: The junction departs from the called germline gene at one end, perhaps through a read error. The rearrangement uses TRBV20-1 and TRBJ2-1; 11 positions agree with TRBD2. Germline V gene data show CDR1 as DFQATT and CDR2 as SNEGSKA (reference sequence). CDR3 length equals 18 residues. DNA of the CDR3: TGCGGTGCTAGAGCAGATTTACCCGGGACTAGCGGCTACAATGAGCAGTTCTTC. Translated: CGARADLPGTSGYNEQFF.

This CDR3 is CASRPWRGINEQFF. The CDR3 DNA reads as TGTGCCAGCAGGCCCTGGCGGGGGATCAATGAGCAGTTCTTC. The rearrangement uses TRBV6-2 or TRBV6-3 and TRBJ2-1, with 7 bases aligning to TRBD2. The trim removed 6 bases at V and 6 bases at J, leaving 8 bases unmatched. The CDR3 consists of 14 residues. Germline CDR1 is MNHEY and CDR2 is SVGEGT.

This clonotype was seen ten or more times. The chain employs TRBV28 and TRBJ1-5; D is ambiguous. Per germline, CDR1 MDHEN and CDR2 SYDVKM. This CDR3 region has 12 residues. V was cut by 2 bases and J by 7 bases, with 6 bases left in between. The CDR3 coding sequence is TGTGCCAGCAGTTTACGGGGACAGCCCCAGCATTTT. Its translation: CASSLRGQPQHF.

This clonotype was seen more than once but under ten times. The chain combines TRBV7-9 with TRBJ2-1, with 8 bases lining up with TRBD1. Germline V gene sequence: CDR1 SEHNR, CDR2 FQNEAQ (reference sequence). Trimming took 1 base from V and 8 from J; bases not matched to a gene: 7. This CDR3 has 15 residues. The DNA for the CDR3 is TGTGCCAGCAGCTTAGTACGGACAGGGTATGATGAGCAGTTCTTC. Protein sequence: CASSLVRTGYDEQFF.

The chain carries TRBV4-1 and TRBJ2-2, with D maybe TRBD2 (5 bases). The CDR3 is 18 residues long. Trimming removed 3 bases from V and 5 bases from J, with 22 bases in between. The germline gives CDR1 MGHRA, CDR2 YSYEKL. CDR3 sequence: CASSHSSLPSRRTGELFF. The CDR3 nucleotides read TGCGCCAGCAGCCATAGCAGCCTCCCTTCGAGGAGGACCGGGGAGCTGTTTTTT.

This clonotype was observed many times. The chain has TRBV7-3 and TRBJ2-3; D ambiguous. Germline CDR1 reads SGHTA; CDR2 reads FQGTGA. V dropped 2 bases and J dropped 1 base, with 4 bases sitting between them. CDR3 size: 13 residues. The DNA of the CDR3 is TGTGCCAGCAGCTTATGGGGCACAGATACGCAGTATTTT. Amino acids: CASSLWGTDTQYF. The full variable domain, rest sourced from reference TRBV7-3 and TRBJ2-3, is GAGVSQTPSNKVTEKGKYVELRCDPISGHTALYWYRQSLGQGPEFLIYFQGTGAADDSGLPNDRFFAVRPEGSVSTLKIQRTERGDSAVYLCASSLWGTDTQYFGPGTRLTVL.

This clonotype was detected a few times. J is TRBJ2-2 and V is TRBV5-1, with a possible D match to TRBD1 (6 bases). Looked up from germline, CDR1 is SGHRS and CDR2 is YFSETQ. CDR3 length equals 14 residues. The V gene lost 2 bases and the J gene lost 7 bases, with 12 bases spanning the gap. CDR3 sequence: CASSFLGAGGELFF. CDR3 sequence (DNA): TGCGCCAGCAGCTTTTTGGGGGCAGGCGGGGAGCTGTTTTTT.

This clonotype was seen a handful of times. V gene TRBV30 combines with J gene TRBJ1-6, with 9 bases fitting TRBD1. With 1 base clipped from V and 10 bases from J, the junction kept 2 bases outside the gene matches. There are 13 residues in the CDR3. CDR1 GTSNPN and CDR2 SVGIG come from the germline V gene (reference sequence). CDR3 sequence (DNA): TGTGCCTGGAGTGGGGGACAGGGATCACCCCTCCACTTT. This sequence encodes CAWSGGQGSPLHF.

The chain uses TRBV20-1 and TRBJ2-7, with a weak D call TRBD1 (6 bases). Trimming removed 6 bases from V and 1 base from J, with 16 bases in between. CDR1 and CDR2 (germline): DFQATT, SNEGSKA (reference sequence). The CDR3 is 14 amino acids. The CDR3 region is CSAGRDTLSYEQYF. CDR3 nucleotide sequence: TGCAGTGCGGGACGGGACACTCTTTCCTACGAGCAGTACTTC.

The CDR3 protein is CASSSGPAQYF. The CDR3 nucleotides read TGTGCCAGCAGTTCCGGGCCGGCCCAGTACTTC. This sequence joins TRBV6-2 or TRBV6-3 and TRBJ2-5; no reliable D call. Germline loops: CDR1 MNHEY, CDR2 SVGEGT. Trimming pared 4 bases from V and 9 bases from J, leaving 9 bases between. CDR3 size: 11 residues.

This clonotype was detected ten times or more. The CDR3 protein is CASSYPSRELNGIQYF. The DNA of the CDR3 is TGTGCCAGCAGTTACCCATCGCGGGAGCTTAACGGCATTCAGTACTTC. The chain links TRBV6-2 or TRBV6-3 to TRBJ2-4; TRBD2 agrees at 7 bases. This CDR3 has 16 residues. Germline values: CDR1 MNHEY, CDR2 SVGEGT. J lost 9 bases, V lost 2 bases, and 13 bases had no gene match.

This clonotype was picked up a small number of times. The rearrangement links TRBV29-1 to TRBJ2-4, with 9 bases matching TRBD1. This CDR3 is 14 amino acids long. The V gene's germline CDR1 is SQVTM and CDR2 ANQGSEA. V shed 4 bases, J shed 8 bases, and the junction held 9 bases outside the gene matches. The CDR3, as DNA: TGCAGCGTTGGCACGGGACAGGGTATGGACATTCAGTACTTC. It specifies CSVGTGQGMDIQYF.

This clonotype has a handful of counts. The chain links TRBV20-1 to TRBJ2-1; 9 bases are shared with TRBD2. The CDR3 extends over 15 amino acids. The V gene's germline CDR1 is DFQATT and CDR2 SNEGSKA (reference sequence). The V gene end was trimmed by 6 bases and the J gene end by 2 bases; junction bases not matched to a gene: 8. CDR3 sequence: CSAMTLAGTYNEQFF. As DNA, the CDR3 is TGCAGTGCGATGACCCTAGCGGGAACCTACAATGAGCAGTTCTTC.

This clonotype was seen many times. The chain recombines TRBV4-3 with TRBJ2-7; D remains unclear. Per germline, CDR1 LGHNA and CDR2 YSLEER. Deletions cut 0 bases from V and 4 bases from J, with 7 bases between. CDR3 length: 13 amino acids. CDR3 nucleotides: TGCGCCAGCAGCCAAGATGGTGGGTACGAGCAGTACTTC. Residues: CASSQDGGYEQYF.

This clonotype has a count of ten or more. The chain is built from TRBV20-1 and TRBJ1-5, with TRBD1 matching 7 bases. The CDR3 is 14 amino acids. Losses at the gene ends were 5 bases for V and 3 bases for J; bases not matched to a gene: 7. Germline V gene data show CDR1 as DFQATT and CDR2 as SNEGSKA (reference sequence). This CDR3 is CSAAGTEYNQPQHF. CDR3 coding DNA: TGCAGTGCTGCTGGGACAGAGTACAATCAGCCCCAGCATTTT.

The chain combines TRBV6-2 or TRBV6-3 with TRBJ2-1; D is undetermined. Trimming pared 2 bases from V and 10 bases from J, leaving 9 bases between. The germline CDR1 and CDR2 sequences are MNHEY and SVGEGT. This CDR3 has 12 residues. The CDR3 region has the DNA TGTGCCAGCAGTTACGGGTCTTACGAGCAGTTCTTC. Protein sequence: CASSYGSYEQFF.

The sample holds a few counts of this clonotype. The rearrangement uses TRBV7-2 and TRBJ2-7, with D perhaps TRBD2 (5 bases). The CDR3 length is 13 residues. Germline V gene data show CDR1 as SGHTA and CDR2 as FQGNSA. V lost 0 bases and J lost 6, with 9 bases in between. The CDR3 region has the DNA TGTGCCAGCAGCTTAGCGGGAGTATTCGAGCAGTACTTC. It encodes CASSLAGVFEQYF.

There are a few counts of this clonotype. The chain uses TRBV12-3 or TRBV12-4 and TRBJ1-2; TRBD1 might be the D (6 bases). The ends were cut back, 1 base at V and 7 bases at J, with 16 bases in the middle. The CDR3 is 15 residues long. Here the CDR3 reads CASSLGGQQVGGYTF. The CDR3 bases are TGTGCCAGCAGTTTAGGGGGGCAGCAGGTTGGTGGCTACACCTTC.

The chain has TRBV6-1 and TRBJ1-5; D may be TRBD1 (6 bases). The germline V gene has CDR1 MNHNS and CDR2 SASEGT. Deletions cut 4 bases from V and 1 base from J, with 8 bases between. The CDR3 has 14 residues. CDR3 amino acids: CASSVGQSNQPQHF. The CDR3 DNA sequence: TGTGCCAGCAGTGTTGGACAGAGCAATCAGCCCCAGCATTTT.

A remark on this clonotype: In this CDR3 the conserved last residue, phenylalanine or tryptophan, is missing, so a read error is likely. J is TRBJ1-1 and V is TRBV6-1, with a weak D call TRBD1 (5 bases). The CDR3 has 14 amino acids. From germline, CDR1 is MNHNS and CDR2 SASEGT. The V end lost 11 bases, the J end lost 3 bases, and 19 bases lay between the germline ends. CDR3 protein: CASKEGDWDTEAFL. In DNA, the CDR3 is TGTGCCTCTAAAGAAGGGGATTGGGACACTGAAGCTTTCCTT.

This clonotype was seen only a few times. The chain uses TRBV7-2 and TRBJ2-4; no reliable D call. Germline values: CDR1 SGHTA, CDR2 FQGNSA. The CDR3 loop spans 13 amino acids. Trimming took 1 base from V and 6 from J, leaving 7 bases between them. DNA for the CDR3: TGTGCCAGCAGCTTAGACGGCGGAAACATTCAGTACTTC. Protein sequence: CASSLDGGNIQYF.

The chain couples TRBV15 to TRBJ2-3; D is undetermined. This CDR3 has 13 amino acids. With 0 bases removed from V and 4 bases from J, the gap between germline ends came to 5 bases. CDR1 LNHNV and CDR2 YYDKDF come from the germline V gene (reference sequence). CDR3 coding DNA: TGTGCCACCAGCAGAGAGCCGCCAGATACGCAGTATTTT. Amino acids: CATSREPPDTQYF.